This T cell receptor (beta chain) appears in the sequencing data of a study of CD8+CD57+ T cells in acquired aplastic anemia. Study details: Isolated CD4+ and CD8+ cells, once sorted, yielded DNA averaging around 3 ug. Read counts for CD4+ cells (from healthy donors) averaged about 10.8 million.

As concerns this clonotype: Its target is unknown.

Study-wide results and caveats: Roughly 28 was the count of CD8+ CDR3 sequences that patients shared with controls.

V was trimmed by 4 bases and J by 8 bases, leaving 11 bases between them. The CDR3 length is 13 residues. Germline lookup yields CDR1 SNHLY and CDR2 FYNNEI. Genomic DNA served as template for TCR beta VDJ and CDR3 profiling. In TCRdb, the reads were re-called with MiXCR into one record per CDR3 protein. The sample has tens of thousands of distinct CDR3 sequences; 40% to 50% are singletons. This receptor was obtained from a human donor in good health, serving as a control. The chain has TRBV2 and TRBJ1-4; possible D gene TRBD1, 5 bases. Source material: sorted CD4+, CD8+, or CD8+CD57+ T cells (not recorded which) from PBMCs. Here the CDR3 DNA reads TGTGCCAGCAGTGCTGACAGTCAGGAAAAACTGTTTTTT. This gives the protein CASSADSQEKLFF.